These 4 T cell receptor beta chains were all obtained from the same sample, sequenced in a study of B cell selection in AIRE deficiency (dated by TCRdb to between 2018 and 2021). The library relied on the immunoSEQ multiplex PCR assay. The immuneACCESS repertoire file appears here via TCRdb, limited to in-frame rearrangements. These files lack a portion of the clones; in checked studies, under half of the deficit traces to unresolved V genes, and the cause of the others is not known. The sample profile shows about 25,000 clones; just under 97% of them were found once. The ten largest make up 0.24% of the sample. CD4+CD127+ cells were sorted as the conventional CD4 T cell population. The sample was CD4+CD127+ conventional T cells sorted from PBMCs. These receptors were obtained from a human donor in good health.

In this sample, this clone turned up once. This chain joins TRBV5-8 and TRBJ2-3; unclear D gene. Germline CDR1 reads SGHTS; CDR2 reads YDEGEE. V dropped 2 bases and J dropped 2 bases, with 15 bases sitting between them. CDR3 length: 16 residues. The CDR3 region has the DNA TGTGCCAGCAGCTTACGCCTTTTGTCGGACACAGATACGCAGTATTTT. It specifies CASSLRLLSDTDTQYF.

The CDR3 reads CASSGLEGQPQHF. Written as DNA, the CDR3 is TGTGCCAGCAGTGGGCTCGAGGGGCAGCCCCAGCATTTT. The chain employs TRBV2 and TRBJ1-5, with TRBD1 as a possible D gene (5 bases). This CDR3 contains 13 residues. V shed 4 bases and J shed 7 bases, with 11 bases lying between them. Germline lookup yields CDR1 SNHLY and CDR2 FYNNEI.

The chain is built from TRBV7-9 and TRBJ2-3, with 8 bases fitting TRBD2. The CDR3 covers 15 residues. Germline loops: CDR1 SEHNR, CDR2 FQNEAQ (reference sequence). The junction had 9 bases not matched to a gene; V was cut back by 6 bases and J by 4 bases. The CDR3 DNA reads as TGTGCCAGCAGTCCGACGAGCGGGGGCGCAGATACGCAGTATTTT. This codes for CASSPTSGGADTQYF.

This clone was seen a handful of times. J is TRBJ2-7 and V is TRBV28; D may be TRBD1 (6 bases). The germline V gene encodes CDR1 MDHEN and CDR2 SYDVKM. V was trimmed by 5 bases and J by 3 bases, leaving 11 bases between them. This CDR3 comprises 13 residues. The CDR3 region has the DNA TGTGCCAGCAGTGGGGGCTGGATCTACGAGCAGTACTTC. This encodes CASSGGWIYEQYF.